Listed below are T cell receptor beta chains from one sample, sequenced in a study of T cells in Graves' hyperthyroidism and ophthalmopathy. TCRdb re-called the multiplex PCR reads through MiXCR, storing one row per CDR3 protein. The sample has about 570,000 distinct CDR3 sequences, around 45% seen once. Sequenced: peripheral blood or thyroid tissue (not recorded which). The receptors come from an adult woman with Graves' disease, either hyperthyroidism or ophthalmopathy (not recorded which). The CDR3 runs from the conserved cysteine through the conserved F or W. The order of the fields is clone size, D gene, J gene, CDR3 length, V gene, CDR3 protein, CDR3 DNA. A D gene is named only where the DNA matches it firmly. Size tells how often a clone was seen (once, few, many) or the class of an expanded clone, and some rows leave it out.

clone size: many
D gene: -
J gene: TRBJ1-2
CDR3 length: 14
V gene: TRBV5-6
CDR3 protein: CASSSYRADYGYTF
CDR3 DNA: TGTGCCAGCAGCTCCTACAGGGCGGACTATGGCTACACCTTC

clone size: -
D gene: TRBD1
J gene: TRBJ2-6
CDR3 length: 18
V gene: TRBV29-1
CDR3 protein: CSAIIYAGGSSGANVLTF
CDR3 DNA: TGCAGCGCCATAATTTATGCAGGGGGATCATCTGGGGCCAACGTCCTGACTTTC

clone size: -
D gene: -
J gene: TRBJ1-5
CDR3 length: 16
V gene: TRBV2
CDR3 protein: CASSHPRRLSNQPQHF
CDR3 DNA: TGTGCCAGCAGCCACCCGAGACGGTTGAGCAATCAGCCCCAGCATTTT

clone size: -
D gene: -
J gene: TRBJ2-2
CDR3 length: 13
V gene: TRBV29-1
CDR3 protein: CSVGPQSGGELFF
CDR3 DNA: TGCAGCGTTGGCCCCCAGAGTGGGGGGGAGCTGTTTTTT

clone size: -
D gene: -
J gene: TRBJ1-2
CDR3 length: 15
V gene: TRBV5-1
CDR3 protein: CASSLRQGFNYGYTF
CDR3 DNA: TGCGCCAGCAGCTTACGGCAGGGCTTTAACTATGGCTACACCTTC

clone size: many
D gene: -
J gene: TRBJ2-5
CDR3 length: 12
V gene: TRBV7-9
CDR3 protein: CASTLLEETQYF
CDR3 DNA: TGTGCCAGCACTCTGTTGGAGGAGACCCAGTACTTC

clone size: -
D gene: TRBD1
J gene: TRBJ1-4
CDR3 length: 16
V gene: TRBV7-8
CDR3 protein: CASSQGLETGDEKLFF
CDR3 DNA: TGTGCCAGCAGCCAGGGATTAGAGACAGGGGATGAAAAACTGTTTTTT

clone size: many
D gene: -
J gene: TRBJ2-2
CDR3 length: 15
V gene: TRBV19
CDR3 protein: CATDPGAPRTGELFF
CDR3 DNA: TGTGCCACCGACCCAGGGGCTCCGCGCACCGGGGAGCTGTTTTTT

clone size: once
D gene: -
J gene: TRBJ2-7
CDR3 length: 11
V gene: TRBV20-1
CDR3 protein: CSAKAVPEQYF
CDR3 DNA: TGCAGTGCTAAAGCGGTTCCCGAGCAGTACTTC

clone size: -
D gene: -
J gene: TRBJ1-1
CDR3 length: 14
V gene: TRBV7-6
CDR3 protein: CASSDPGENTEAFF
CDR3 DNA: TGTGCCAGCAGCGACCCCGGCGAAAACACTGAAGCTTTCTTT

clone size: -
D gene: TRBD2
J gene: TRBJ2-7
CDR3 length: 16
V gene: TRBV5-8
CDR3 protein: CAITSSWTSGSYEQYF
CDR3 DNA: TGTGCAATTACTAGTTCTTGGACTAGCGGGAGCTACGAGCAGTACTTC

clone size: -
D gene: -
J gene: TRBJ2-7
CDR3 length: 13
V gene: TRBV20-1
CDR3 protein: CSASGQITYEQYF
CDR3 DNA: TGCAGTGCTAGCGGCCAGATAACCTACGAGCAGTACTTC

clone size: -
D gene: -
J gene: TRBJ2-5
CDR3 length: 15
V gene: TRBV7-9
CDR3 protein: CASSLDYSSSETRYF
CDR3 DNA: TGTGCCAGCAGCTTAGATTACTCGAGTTCGGAGACCCGGTACTTC

clone size: many
D gene: -
J gene: TRBJ1-1
CDR3 length: 14
V gene: TRBV11-2
CDR3 protein: CASSLGFRPSGAFF
CDR3 DNA: TGTGCCAGCAGCTTAGGTTTCAGGCCCTCGGGAGCTTTCTTT

clone size: few
D gene: -
J gene: TRBJ2-7
CDR3 length: 11
V gene: TRBV3-1
CDR3 protein: CASSQDPRLYF
CDR3 DNA: TGTGCCAGCAGCCAGGACCCCAGGCTGTACTTC

clone size: many
D gene: TRBD2
J gene: TRBJ2-7
CDR3 length: 14
V gene: TRBV12-3/TRBV12-4
CDR3 protein: CASSIRDWGGEQYF
CDR3 DNA: TGTGCCAGCAGCATTCGAGATTGGGGGGGCGAGCAGTACTTC

clone size: many
D gene: TRBD1
J gene: TRBJ1-3
CDR3 length: 15
V gene: TRBV19
CDR3 protein: CASRDRGAFGNTIYF
CDR3 DNA: TGTGCCAGTAGGGACAGGGGAGCGTTCGGAAACACCATATATTTT

clone size: many
D gene: -
J gene: TRBJ2-6
CDR3 length: 20
V gene: TRBV7-2
CDR3 protein: CASSLRTLKGRKAGANVLTF
CDR3 DNA: TGTGCCAGCAGCTTACGCACATTGAAGGGCAGAAAAGCTGGGGCCAACGTCCTGACTTTC

clone size: -
D gene: TRBD1
J gene: TRBJ1-6
CDR3 length: 14
V gene: TRBV10-2
CDR3 protein: CASSTGFENSPLHF
CDR3 DNA: TGCGCCAGTTCGACAGGGTTCGAGAATTCACCCCTCCACTTT

clone size: -
D gene: -
J gene: TRBJ1-2
CDR3 length: 14
V gene: TRBV10-3
CDR3 protein: CAIGETRDDYGYTF
CDR3 DNA: TGTGCTATCGGTGAGACAAGGGACGACTATGGCTACACCTTC

clone size: many
D gene: -
J gene: TRBJ1-6
CDR3 length: 14
V gene: TRBV28
CDR3 protein: CASSIGPGDSPLHF
CDR3 DNA: TGTGCCAGCAGTATTGGCCCGGGAGACTCACCCCTCCACTTT

clone size: -
D gene: TRBD1
J gene: TRBJ1-2
CDR3 length: 13
V gene: TRBV20-1
CDR3 protein: CSARDGTGNSYTF
CDR3 DNA: TGCAGTGCTAGAGATGGGACAGGCAATAGCTACACCTTC

clone size: many
D gene: -
J gene: TRBJ2-7
CDR3 length: 12
V gene: TRBV27
CDR3 protein: CARPTSGYEQYF
CDR3 DNA: TGTGCCAGACCAACAAGCGGCTACGAGCAGTACTTC

clone size: -
D gene: -
J gene: TRBJ2-7
CDR3 length: 14
V gene: TRBV2
CDR3 protein: CASSPALQGYEQYF
CDR3 DNA: TGTGCCAGCTCACCAGCCTTACAGGGCTACGAGCAGTACTTC

clone size: many
D gene: TRBD1
J gene: TRBJ1-2
CDR3 length: 14
V gene: TRBV12-3/TRBV12-4
CDR3 protein: CASSRTGMGYGYTF
CDR3 DNA: TGTGCCAGCAGTAGGACAGGGATGGGATATGGCTACACCTTC

clone size: -
D gene: -
J gene: TRBJ1-6
CDR3 length: 14
V gene: TRBV12-5
CDR3 protein: CASGLAAENSPLHF
CDR3 DNA: TGTGCTAGTGGTTTGGCGGCAGAGAATTCACCCCTCCACTTT

clone size: many
D gene: -
J gene: TRBJ1-5
CDR3 length: 15
V gene: TRBV2
CDR3 protein: CASSERRRGGQPQHF
CDR3 DNA: TGTGCCAGCAGTGAGAGGCGGAGGGGCGGTCAGCCCCAGCATTTT

clone size: few
D gene: -
J gene: TRBJ1-6
CDR3 length: 15
V gene: TRBV25-1
CDR3 protein: CASSESDRGNSPLHF
CDR3 DNA: TGTGCCAGCAGTGAATCAGACAGAGGGAATTCACCCCTCCACTTT

clone size: -
D gene: -
J gene: TRBJ1-1
CDR3 length: 16
V gene: TRBV7-2
CDR3 protein: CASSLFTGTMNTEAFF
CDR3 DNA: TGTGCCAGCAGTTTATTTACGGGGACAATGAACACTGAAGCTTTCTTT

clone size: -
D gene: -
J gene: TRBJ1-1
CDR3 length: 15
V gene: TRBV12-3/TRBV12-4
CDR3 protein: CASSLRSGSSSEAFF
CDR3 DNA: TGTGCCAGCAGTTTACGCTCAGGGAGTTCTTCTGAAGCTTTCTTT

clone size: many
D gene: -
J gene: TRBJ2-7
CDR3 length: 13
V gene: TRBV20-1
CDR3 protein: CSARVGPLYEQYF
CDR3 DNA: TGCAGTGCTAGAGTGGGCCCCCTCTACGAGCAGTACTTC

clone size: many
D gene: -
J gene: TRBJ1-5
CDR3 length: 15
V gene: TRBV5-1
CDR3 protein: CASSLDGLTNQPQHF
CDR3 DNA: TGCGCCAGCAGCTTGGATGGTCTGACCAATCAGCCCCAGCATTTT

clone size: -
D gene: TRBD2
J gene: TRBJ2-3
CDR3 length: 13
V gene: TRBV9
CDR3 protein: CASSVAEREGLYF
CDR3 DNA: TGTGCCAGCAGCGTAGCTGAGCGGGAGGGATTGTATTTT

clone size: many
D gene: -
J gene: TRBJ1-5
CDR3 length: 16
V gene: TRBV4-1
CDR3 protein: CASSQGQGPPGQPQHF
CDR3 DNA: TGCGCCAGCAGCCAAGGGCAGGGTCCTCCGGGGCAGCCCCAGCATTTT

clone size: many
D gene: -
J gene: TRBJ2-5
CDR3 length: 13
V gene: TRBV12-3/TRBV12-4
CDR3 protein: CASSTGTSPAQYF
CDR3 DNA: TGTGCCAGCAGTACCGGGACTTCCCCGGCCCAGTACTTC

clone size: -
D gene: -
J gene: TRBJ2-5
CDR3 length: 15
V gene: TRBV7-9
CDR3 protein: CASSAQGGLSETQYF
CDR3 DNA: TGTGCCAGCAGCGCGCAGGGGGGGCTTTCCGAGACCCAGTACTTC

clone size: -
D gene: -
J gene: TRBJ2-7
CDR3 length: 16
V gene: TRBV16
CDR3 protein: CASSQFRGGGSYEQYF
CDR3 DNA: TGTGCCAGCAGCCAATTTCGCGGAGGGGGCTCCTACGAGCAGTACTTC

clone size: -
D gene: -
J gene: TRBJ1-4
CDR3 length: 14
V gene: TRBV27
CDR3 protein: CASSFGPGAQKLFF
CDR3 DNA: TGTGCCAGCAGTTTCGGGCCGGGGGCCCAAAAACTGTTTTTT

clone size: -
D gene: -
J gene: TRBJ1-5
CDR3 length: 15
V gene: TRBV19
CDR3 protein: CASSIDTGQEQPQHF
CDR3 DNA: TGTGCCAGTAGTATAGATACAGGGCAAGAACAGCCCCAGCATTTT

clone size: -
D gene: -
J gene: TRBJ2-7
CDR3 length: 19
V gene: TRBV7-9
CDR3 protein: CASSLPWLNTDSRSYEQYF
CDR3 DNA: TGTGCCAGCAGCTTACCATGGTTAAACACTGACAGTCGATCCTACGAGCAGTACTTC

clone size: many
D gene: -
J gene: TRBJ2-7
CDR3 length: 12
V gene: TRBV5-6
CDR3 protein: CASSYGWDEQYF
CDR3 DNA: TGTGCCAGCAGTTACGGGTGGGACGAGCAGTACTTC